The source of this T cell receptor (beta chain) is a study of cytomegalovirus exposure and HLA in healthy donors. As concerns this clone: Its target is not known.

Everyone who donated was a healthy bone marrow donor. Trimming cost V 6 bases and J 1 base, with 21 bases left between them. Germline CDR1 is PRHDT and CDR2 is FYEKMQ (reference sequence). The CDR3 totals 17 residues. Researchers ran the PCR with 60 Vbeta and 13 Jbeta primers. Assay used: immunoSEQ multiplex PCR; TCRdb lists only in-frame clones, some missing. The profile covers 130,000 to 150,000 clones, with 80% appearing a single time and approximately 5.1% taken by the ten largest. Study conclusions and caveats: The authors confirmed in vitro that a few CMV-associated chains were specific for CMV antigens.

The rearrangement links TRBV13 to TRBJ1-2; weak D call: TRBD1 (5 bases). Sequencing input: PBMCs. This TCR was recovered from a male donor in good health and CMV-seronegative. The CDR3 protein is CASSLRGGAVFNYGYTF. CDR3 bases: TGTGCCAGCAGTCTTAGAGGTGGGGCAGTCTTTAACTATGGCTACACCTTC.